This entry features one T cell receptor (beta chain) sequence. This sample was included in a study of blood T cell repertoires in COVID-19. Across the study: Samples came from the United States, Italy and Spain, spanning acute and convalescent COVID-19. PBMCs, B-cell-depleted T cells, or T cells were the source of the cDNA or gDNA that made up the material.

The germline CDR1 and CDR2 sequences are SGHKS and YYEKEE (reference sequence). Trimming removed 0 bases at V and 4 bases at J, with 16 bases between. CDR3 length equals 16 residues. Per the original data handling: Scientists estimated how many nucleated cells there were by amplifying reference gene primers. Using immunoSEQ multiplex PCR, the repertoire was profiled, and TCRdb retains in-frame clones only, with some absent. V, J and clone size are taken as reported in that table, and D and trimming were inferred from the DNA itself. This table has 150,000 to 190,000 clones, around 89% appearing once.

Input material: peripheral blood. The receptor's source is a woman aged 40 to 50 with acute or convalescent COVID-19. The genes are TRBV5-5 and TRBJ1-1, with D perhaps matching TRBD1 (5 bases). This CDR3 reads CASSLAVVADTTEAFF. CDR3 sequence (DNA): TGTGCCAGCAGCTTGGCGGTAGTGGCGGACACCACTGAAGCTTTCTTT.